This is a list of T cell receptor beta chains from one sample in a study of blood T cell repertoires in COVID-19. Method: immunoSEQ multiplex PCR; TCRdb's copy keeps in-frame clones and lacks some. The repertoire consists of 210,000 or so clones, with more than 60% occurring once and the leading ten covering roughly 12%. Sequencing was performed on peripheral blood. These receptors originate from a man in his fifties or sixties who had recovered from COVID-19. Each CDR3 is given with its conserved first and last residue. The D gene is left open where the match is weak. The size field is filled for only some rows; it gives once, few, many or a size class.

v_call: TRBV7-6
j_call: TRBJ2-1
d_call: TRBD2
clone_size: .
cdr3_aa: CASSSRDPTSGNEQFF
cdr3_nt: TGTGCCAGCAGCTCCCGCGACCCGACTAGCGGGAATGAGCAGTTCTTC

v_call: TRBV25-1
j_call: TRBJ1-4
d_call: .
clone_size: .
cdr3_aa: CASSDATAINEKLFF
cdr3_nt: TGTGCCAGCAGTGACGCGACAGCCATAAATGAAAAACTGTTTTTT

v_call: TRBV28
j_call: TRBJ2-2
d_call: .
clone_size: .
cdr3_aa: CASEWGPGELFF
cdr3_nt: TGTGCCAGCGAGTGGGGGCCCGGGGAGCTGTTTTTT

v_call: TRBV27
j_call: TRBJ2-3
d_call: .
clone_size: .
cdr3_aa: CASSQGNTQYF
cdr3_nt: TGTGCCAGCAGCCAGGGCAATACGCAGTATTTT

v_call: TRBV19
j_call: TRBJ2-5
d_call: .
clone_size: .
cdr3_aa: CASSTILELGETQYF
cdr3_nt: TGTGCCAGTAGTACAATACTAGAATTGGGGGAGACCCAGTACTTC

v_call: TRBV10-3
j_call: TRBJ1-5
d_call: TRBD1
clone_size: .
cdr3_aa: CAISGGTGGDSNQPQHF
cdr3_nt: TGTGCCATCAGTGGAGGGACAGGGGGCGATAGCAATCAGCCCCAGCATTTT

v_call: TRBV7-3
j_call: TRBJ2-2
d_call: .
clone_size: .
cdr3_aa: CASSLPGNTGELFF
cdr3_nt: TGTGCCAGCAGCTTACCGGGGAACACCGGGGAGCTGTTTTTT

v_call: TRBV4-2
j_call: TRBJ2-3
d_call: TRBD1
clone_size: .
cdr3_aa: CASSSGQGPDTQYF
cdr3_nt: TGTGCCAGCAGCTCGGGACAGGGGCCAGATACGCAGTATTTT

v_call: TRBV7-8
j_call: TRBJ2-3
d_call: TRBD1
clone_size: few
cdr3_aa: CASSSQGAPTDTQYF
cdr3_nt: TGTGCCAGCAGTTCACAGGGGGCTCCCACAGATACGCAGTATTTT

v_call: TRBV7-9
j_call: TRBJ2-3
d_call: TRBD2
clone_size: .
cdr3_aa: CASSLVVSGSRGDTQYF
cdr3_nt: TGTGCCAGCAGCTTAGTAGTAAGCGGGAGTCGTGGAGATACGCAGTATTTT

v_call: TRBV11-3
j_call: TRBJ2-7
d_call: .
clone_size: .
cdr3_aa: CASSLAGKVNEQYF
cdr3_nt: TGTGCCAGCAGCTTAGCGGGTAAGGTGAACGAGCAGTACTTC

v_call: TRBV29-1
j_call: TRBJ2-3
d_call: TRBD1
clone_size: .
cdr3_aa: CSVHVTGVDTQYF
cdr3_nt: TGCAGCGTTCACGTAACAGGGGTAGATACGCAGTATTTT

v_call: TRBV10-3
j_call: TRBJ2-6
d_call: TRBD1
clone_size: few
cdr3_aa: CAISGTGFGANVLTF
cdr3_nt: TGTGCCATCAGTGGGACAGGGTTTGGGGCCAACGTCCTGACTTTC

v_call: TRBV20-1
j_call: TRBJ2-1
d_call: TRBD2
clone_size: once
cdr3_aa: CSASRTSGSWNEQFF
cdr3_nt: TGCAGTGCTAGTCGGACTAGCGGGAGTTGGAATGAGCAGTTCTTC

v_call: TRBV5-4
j_call: TRBJ2-7
d_call: TRBD2
clone_size: .
cdr3_aa: CASSPGLAEAYEQYF
cdr3_nt: TGTGCCAGCAGCCCGGGACTAGCGGAGGCCTACGAGCAGTACTTC

v_call: TRBV2
j_call: TRBJ1-5
d_call: TRBD1
clone_size: few
cdr3_aa: CASSAETGSNQPQHF
cdr3_nt: TGTGCCAGCAGTGCCGAGACAGGGAGCAATCAGCCCCAGCATTTT

v_call: TRBV15
j_call: TRBJ2-7
d_call: .
clone_size: .
cdr3_aa: CATSLGRSVYEQYF
cdr3_nt: TGTGCCACCAGCCTGGGGCGGTCGGTCTACGAGCAGTACTTC

v_call: TRBV3-1/TRBV3-2
j_call: TRBJ2-7
d_call: .
clone_size: .
cdr3_aa: CASSEGLPYEQYF
cdr3_nt: TGTGCCAGCAGCGAAGGACTTCCCTACGAGCAGTACTTC

v_call: TRBV28
j_call: TRBJ1-2
d_call: .
clone_size: .
cdr3_aa: CATETGNYGYTF
cdr3_nt: TGTGCCACCGAAACAGGGAACTATGGCTACACCTTC

v_call: TRBV7-2
j_call: TRBJ2-1
d_call: TRBD2
clone_size: .
cdr3_aa: CASSRWAGGPFLSNEQFF
cdr3_nt: TGTGCCAGCAGCAGGTGGGCGGGAGGGCCCTTTTTATCCAATGAGCAGTTCTTC

v_call: TRBV12-5
j_call: TRBJ1-2
d_call: .
clone_size: .
cdr3_aa: CASGKTPEVRGYTF
cdr3_nt: TGTGCTAGTGGAAAAACCCCGGAGGTACGTGGCTACACCTTC

v_call: TRBV11-2
j_call: TRBJ2-3
d_call: .
clone_size: .
cdr3_aa: CASSFRGSGTDTQYF
cdr3_nt: TGTGCCAGCAGCTTCAGGGGTTCCGGCACAGATACGCAGTATTTT

v_call: TRBV29-1
j_call: TRBJ2-3
d_call: TRBD1
clone_size: .
cdr3_aa: CSGTGADTQYF
cdr3_nt: TGCAGCGGTACAGGGGCAGATACGCAGTATTTT

v_call: TRBV7-8
j_call: TRBJ2-1
d_call: .
clone_size: .
cdr3_aa: CASTQGPPRGYNEQFF
cdr3_nt: TGTGCCAGCACCCAAGGTCCCCCCAGGGGCTACAATGAGCAGTTCTTC

v_call: TRBV18
j_call: TRBJ1-4
d_call: TRBD1
clone_size: many
cdr3_aa: CASSLNRGESEKLFF
cdr3_nt: TGTGCCAGCTCTCTCAACAGGGGAGAGAGTGAAAAACTGTTTTTT

v_call: TRBV5-4
j_call: TRBJ1-1
d_call: .
clone_size: .
cdr3_aa: CASTILEGTEAFF
cdr3_nt: TGTGCCAGCACCATACTGGAGGGGACTGAAGCTTTCTTT

v_call: TRBV15
j_call: TRBJ2-7
d_call: .
clone_size: .
cdr3_aa: CATSRDTGPEQYF
cdr3_nt: TGTGCCACCAGCAGAGATACTGGGCCCGAGCAGTACTTC

v_call: TRBV13
j_call: TRBJ2-7
d_call: TRBD2
clone_size: .
cdr3_aa: CASSLGTGGISYEQYF
cdr3_nt: TGTGCCAGCAGCTTAGGCACGGGAGGGATCTCCTACGAGCAGTACTTC

v_call: TRBV28
j_call: TRBJ1-5
d_call: TRBD1
clone_size: .
cdr3_aa: CASSPQTGGFQPQHF
cdr3_nt: TGTGCCAGCAGTCCACAGACAGGGGGCTTTCAGCCCCAGCATTTT

v_call: TRBV19
j_call: TRBJ1-5
d_call: TRBD1
clone_size: many
cdr3_aa: CASSPGQGSNQPQHF
cdr3_nt: TGTGCCAGTAGCCCCGGACAGGGTTCTAATCAGCCCCAGCATTTT

v_call: TRBV3-1/TRBV3-2
j_call: TRBJ2-7
d_call: .
clone_size: .
cdr3_aa: CASSQEAPGEISYEQYF
cdr3_nt: TGTGCCAGCAGCCAAGAAGCCCCAGGTGAGATCTCCTACGAGCAGTACTTC

v_call: TRBV5-5
j_call: TRBJ2-2
d_call: TRBD2
clone_size: few
cdr3_aa: CASSLFSGSVSGELFF
cdr3_nt: TGTGCCAGCAGCCTTTTTAGCGGGAGCGTTTCCGGGGAGCTGTTTTTT

v_call: TRBV14
j_call: TRBJ2-4
d_call: TRBD1
clone_size: once
cdr3_aa: CASSPLQGTAKNIQYF
cdr3_nt: TGTGCCAGCAGCCCATTACAGGGGACGGCCAAAAACATTCAGTACTTC

v_call: TRBV5-1
j_call: TRBJ2-7
d_call: TRBD2
clone_size: .
cdr3_aa: CASSLGSVAGVGSYEQYF
cdr3_nt: TGCGCCAGCAGCTTGGGGAGTGTAGCGGGAGTGGGCAGCTACGAGCAGTACTTC

v_call: TRBV10-3
j_call: TRBJ1-1
d_call: .
clone_size: .
cdr3_aa: CAISESIGGTEAFF
cdr3_nt: TGTGCCATCAGTGAGTCTATCGGGGGCACTGAAGCTTTCTTT

v_call: TRBV4-2
j_call: TRBJ2-7
d_call: TRBD2
clone_size: .
cdr3_aa: CASSQDGTSGNIEQYF
cdr3_nt: TGTGCCAGCAGCCAAGATGGGACTAGCGGGAATATCGAGCAGTACTTC

v_call: TRBV27
j_call: TRBJ2-1
d_call: .
clone_size: .
cdr3_aa: CASSLFIYGNEQFF
cdr3_nt: TGTGCCAGCAGTTTATTTATCTACGGCAATGAGCAGTTCTTC

v_call: TRBV18
j_call: TRBJ1-1
d_call: .
clone_size: .
cdr3_aa: CANSQGGLAVTEAFF
cdr3_nt: TGTGCCAACTCCCAAGGTGGTCTGGCGGTCACTGAAGCTTTCTTT